The source of this T cell receptor (beta chain) is a study of OX40 agonist ivuxolimab in advanced cancers. Study context: The patients received agonistic anti-OX40 (CD134) antibody ivuxolimab. Melanoma, hepatocellular carcinoma, head and neck or renal cell cancer occurred in dose-escalation patients.

Losses at the gene ends were 10 bases for V and 5 bases for J; bases not matched to a gene: 4. The CDR3 is 12 residues long. Germline loops: CDR1 ENHRY, CDR2 SYGVKD. Profiled with immunoSEQ multiplex PCR; TCRdb holds only in-frame clones, not every one. The repertoire holds just over 40,000 clones, with about 87% as singletons. Worth noting for this clone: The antigen remains undetermined.

Study results and caveats: Among the least clonally expanded were partial responders at 0.1-3.0 mg/kg.

The chain couples TRBV10-3 to TRBJ2-2; 7 positions agree with TRBD1. This receptor was obtained from an adult with an advanced solid tumor such as melanoma, head and neck, liver or kidney cancer. The input for sequencing was CD4+ or CD8+ T cells sorted from blood, taken in a trial of the OX40 agonist ivuxolimab. The CDR3 nucleotides are TGTGCCAACTCAGGGGGTACCGGGGAGCTGTTTTTT. This sequence encodes CANSGGTGELFF.